The rows below give T cell receptor beta chains drawn from one sample of a study of regulatory T cells in long-lasting Graves disease. TCRdb re-called the multiplex PCR reads with MiXCR, one entry per CDR3 protein. Among 600,000 to 800,000 distinct CDR3 sequences listed, around 30% were seen once. The specimen was peripheral blood mononuclear cells (PBMCs), collected when the disease was refractory, from a patient treated with antithyroid drugs. These receptor sequences come from a female donor with Graves disease. Both conserved end residues are part of each CDR3. D genes are given only for firm matches. Not every row has a clone size; where given, it reads once, few, many or a size class.

few | TRBJ1-6 | TRBV6-5 | - | CASSYMSSYNSPLHF | TGTGCCAGCAGTTACATGAGCTCCTATAATTCACCCCTCCACTTT
- | TRBJ1-1 | TRBV7-2 | - | CASSLVSSPGGRSEAFF | TGTGCCAGCAGCTTAGTTTCTAGCCCCGGGGGGCGGTCTGAAGCTTTCTTT
many | TRBJ1-2 | TRBV28 | - | CASSSGVYGYTF | TGTGCCAGCAGTTCAGGAGTCTATGGCTACACCTTC
few | TRBJ2-6 | TRBV20-1 | TRBD2 | CSATGPGGPGANVLTF | TGCAGTGCTACGGGACCGGGAGGACCTGGGGCCAACGTCCTGACTTTC
- | TRBJ1-1 | TRBV20-1 | - | CSTKTPRNTEAFF | TGCAGTACAAAAACACCGAGGAACACTGAAGCTTTCTTT
few | TRBJ2-7 | TRBV29-1 | - | CSVASGNDNEQYF | TGCAGCGTTGCATCTGGGAACGACAACGAGCAGTACTTC
- | TRBJ1-6 | TRBV28 | - | CASSYWADNSPLHF | TGTGCCAGCAGTTACTGGGCAGATAATTCACCCCTCCACTTT
- | TRBJ2-7 | TRBV3-1 | TRBD2 | CASSQGLASGVTYEQYF | TGTGCCAGCAGCCAAGGTCTCGCTAGCGGAGTAACCTACGAGCAGTACTTC
many | TRBJ2-5 | TRBV12-3/TRBV12-4 | - | CASSPLLGETQYF | TGTGCCAGCAGCCCACTCCTAGGGGAGACCCAGTACTTC
- | TRBJ2-7 | TRBV6-2/TRBV6-3 | - | CAAAPGNGYEQYF | TGTGCCGCAGCACCGGGAAACGGCTACGAGCAGTACTTC
- | TRBJ1-1 | TRBV5-1 | - | CASSLDPGLGTEAFF | TGCGCCAGCAGCTTGGATCCGGGGTTGGGTACTGAAGCTTTCTTT
many | TRBJ1-1 | TRBV28 | - | CASLQMGAGVTEAFF | TGTGCCAGCCTCCAGATGGGAGCGGGGGTTACTGAAGCTTTCTTT
few | TRBJ1-5 | TRBV20-1 | TRBD1 | CSAAPGTGGSSNQPQHF | TGCAGTGCTGCCCCCGGGACAGGGGGCTCTAGCAATCAGCCCCAGCATTTT
few | TRBJ1-1 | TRBV19 | - | CASSIENIEAFF | TGTGCCAGTAGTATAGAGAACATTGAAGCTTTCTTT
- | TRBJ1-6 | TRBV6-1 | - | CASSNAGNSPLHF | TGTGCCAGCAGTAACGCCGGAAATTCACCCCTCCACTTT
- | TRBJ2-5 | TRBV30 | TRBD1 | CAWSVGARGKETQYF | TGTGCCTGGAGTGTAGGGGCCAGGGGGAAAGAGACCCAGTACTTC
few | TRBJ1-1 | TRBV12-3/TRBV12-4 | - | CASSPLGATEAFF | TGTGCCAGCAGTCCGTTGGGGGCCACTGAAGCTTTCTTT
few | TRBJ1-1 | TRBV3-1 | - | CASSQVRGREAFF | TGTGCCAGCAGCCAAGTCCGAGGCAGGGAAGCTTTCTTT
- | TRBJ2-7 | TRBV4-1 | TRBD1 | CASSQDMRSARDRALKEQYF | TGCGCCAGCAGCCAAGATATGCGTTCGGCCCGAGACAGGGCCCTCAAGGAGCAGTACTTC
- | TRBJ1-5 | TRBV5-1 | TRBD1 | CASSLDRGLGAPQHF | TGCGCCAGCAGCCTGGACAGGGGCCTTGGGGCGCCCCAGCATTTT
few | TRBJ1-1 | TRBV29-1 | TRBD1 | CSATGGIDTEAFF | TGCAGCGCAACAGGGGGCATCGACACTGAAGCTTTCTTT
many | TRBJ1-2 | TRBV28 | - | CATEWGLDYGYTF | TGTGCCACCGAGTGGGGGTTGGACTATGGCTACACCTTC
many | TRBJ1-2 | TRBV5-1 | - | CASSLSDPLRGYTF | TGCGCCAGCAGCTTGAGCGACCCTCTACGGGGCTACACCTTC
- | TRBJ2-3 | TRBV2 | TRBD2 | CAGRLAGTDTQYF | TGTGCCGGGAGACTAGCGGGAACAGATACGCAGTATTTT
- | TRBJ1-1 | TRBV19 | TRBD1 | CASSIMGQGGNTEAFF | TGTGCCAGTAGTATAATGGGGCAGGGGGGCAACACTGAAGCTTTCTTT
many | TRBJ2-7 | TRBV3-1 | - | CASSLGTREQYF | TGTGCCAGCAGCCTAGGGACTCGGGAGCAGTACTTC
- | TRBJ2-7 | TRBV6-1 | TRBD1 | CASRPSGTGMYEQYF | TGTGCCAGCAGGCCCTCAGGGACAGGGATGTACGAGCAGTACTTC
- | TRBJ1-2 | TRBV5-6 | - | CASSSRTQGPLYGYTF | TGTGCCAGCAGCTCGAGGACCCAGGGGCCGCTCTATGGCTACACCTTC
- | TRBJ1-3 | TRBV27 | - | CASSLPGTWPGNTIYF | TGTGCCAGCAGTTTGCCCGGGACATGGCCTGGAAACACCATATATTTT
once | TRBJ1-2 | TRBV20-1 | - | CSARRLDGYTF | TGCAGTGCTAGGAGACTGGATGGCTACACCTTC
- | TRBJ2-7 | TRBV18 | - | CASSPIAADYEQYF | TGTGCCAGCTCACCCATAGCGGCAGACTACGAGCAGTACTTC